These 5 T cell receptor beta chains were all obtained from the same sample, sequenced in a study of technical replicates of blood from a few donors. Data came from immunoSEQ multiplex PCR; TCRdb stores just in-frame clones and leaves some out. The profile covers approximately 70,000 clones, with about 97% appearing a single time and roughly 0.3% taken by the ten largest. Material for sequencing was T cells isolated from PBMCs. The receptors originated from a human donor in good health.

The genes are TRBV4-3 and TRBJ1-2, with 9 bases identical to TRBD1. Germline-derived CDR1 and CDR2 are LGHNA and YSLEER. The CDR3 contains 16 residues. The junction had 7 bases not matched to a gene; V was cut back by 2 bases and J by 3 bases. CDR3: CASSQQPGQGYYGYTF. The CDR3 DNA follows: TGCGCCAGCAGCCAACAGCCGGGACAGGGATACTATGGCTACACCTTC.

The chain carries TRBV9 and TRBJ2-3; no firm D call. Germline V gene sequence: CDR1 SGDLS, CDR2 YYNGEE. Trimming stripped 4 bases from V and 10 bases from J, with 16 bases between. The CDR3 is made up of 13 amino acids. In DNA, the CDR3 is TGTGCCAGCAGCACGAGAGTCCAGGAAGCGCAGTATTTT. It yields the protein CASSTRVQEAQYF.

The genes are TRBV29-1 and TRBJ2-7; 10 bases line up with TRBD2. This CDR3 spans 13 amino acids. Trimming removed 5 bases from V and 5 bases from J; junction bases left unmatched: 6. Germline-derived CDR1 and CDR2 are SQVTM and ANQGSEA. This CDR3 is CSVPGLAIDEQYF. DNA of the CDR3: TGCAGCGTTCCGGGACTAGCGATAGACGAGCAGTACTTC.

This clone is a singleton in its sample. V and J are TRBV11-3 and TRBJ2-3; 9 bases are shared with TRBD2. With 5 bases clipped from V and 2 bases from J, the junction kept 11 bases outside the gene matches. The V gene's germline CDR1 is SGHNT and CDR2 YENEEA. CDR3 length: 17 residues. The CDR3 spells CASSPRLAEVNTDTQYF. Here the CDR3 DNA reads TGTGCCAGCAGCCCAAGACTAGCGGAGGTTAACACAGATACGCAGTATTTT.

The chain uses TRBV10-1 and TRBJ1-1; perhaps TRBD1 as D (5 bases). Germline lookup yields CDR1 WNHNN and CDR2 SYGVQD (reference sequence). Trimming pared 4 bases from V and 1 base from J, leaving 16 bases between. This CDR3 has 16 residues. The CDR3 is CASSVDSNRRNTEAFF. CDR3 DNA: TGCGCCAGCAGTGTAGACAGTAACCGAAGGAACACTGAAGCTTTCTTT.